This TCR beta chain was recorded in a study of naive and memory T cell subsets. An equimolar mix of two oligonucleotides served as the beta constant-region primer for TRBC1 and TRBC2. Nested alpha and beta constant-region primers with the SP2 primer drove four PCR rounds on ligated cDNA. TCRdb reanalysed the UMI-ligation and nested PCR reads using MiXCR and keeps one entry per CDR3 protein. The table has tens of thousands of distinct CDR3 sequences, around 18% seen once. Findings of the study overall: Naive and memory repertoire findings lacked a ground truth for validation.

Details on this clonotype: Its cognate antigen is unknown.

Germline values: CDR1 LGHDT, CDR2 YNNKEL (reference sequence). This CDR3 spans 15 amino acids. V lost 4 bases, J lost 4 bases, and 8 bases stayed unmatched. CMV status came from CD4+ T cell IFNgamma after overnight CMV lysate stimulation of fresh PBMCs. Sequences were obtained from effector memory CD4+ T cells from blood. The subset denotes: effector memory, CD45RA- CD27-. This receptor was taken from a human donor in good health. The rearrangement links TRBV3-1 to TRBJ1-2; 8 bases align to TRBD1. The CDR3 DNA follows: TGTGCCAGCAGCCCACACGCAGGGGGCGGCTATGGCTACACCTTC. Its translation: CASSPHAGGGYGYTF.